The following is a T cell receptor beta chain sequence with its context. The CDR3 totals 12 residues. Trimming removed 3 bases from V and 13 bases from J, with 10 bases in between. This sample was taken from a study of control samples from healthy donors and cancer patients. Method: immunoSEQ multiplex PCR; TCRdb's copy keeps in-frame clones and lacks some. Of about 89,000 clones listed, around 86% were seen once; the top ten hold over 20%. This TCR came from a man younger than 45 in good health. The material sequenced was blood. V and J are TRBV12-3 or TRBV12-4 and TRBJ1-6; no clear D. The CDR3 spells CASSLSSQPLHF. CDR3 coding DNA: TGTGCCAGCAGTTTGAGCAGCCAGCCCCTCCACTTT.